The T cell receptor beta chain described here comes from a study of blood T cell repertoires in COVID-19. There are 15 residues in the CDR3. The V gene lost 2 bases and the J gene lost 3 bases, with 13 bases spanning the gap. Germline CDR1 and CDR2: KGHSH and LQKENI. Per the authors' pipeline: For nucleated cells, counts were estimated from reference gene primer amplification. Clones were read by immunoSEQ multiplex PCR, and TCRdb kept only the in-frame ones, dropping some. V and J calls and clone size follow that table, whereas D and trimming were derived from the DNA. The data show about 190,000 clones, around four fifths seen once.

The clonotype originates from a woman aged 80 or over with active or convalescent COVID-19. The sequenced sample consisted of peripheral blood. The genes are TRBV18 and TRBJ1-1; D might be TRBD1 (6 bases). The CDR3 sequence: CASSPSRDTYTEAFF. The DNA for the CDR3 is TGTGCCAGCTCACCAAGTCGGGACACCTACACTGAAGCTTTCTTT.